This record covers a single TCR beta chain. Its antigen is currently not known. It has no much larger one-base neighbor in the sample; base qualities were not kept. The data were taken from a study of cytomegalovirus exposure and HLA in healthy donors (dated 2017 in TCRdb). A note on the overall study: An earlier analysis of some 550 of the donors reported 250 to 350 Gb of sequence data and 117 million unique TCR beta sequences from 150 million to 200 million T cells. An early release covering 550 to 650 HLA-typed donors comprised about 300 gigabases of sequencing data and 85 million or so unique TCR sequences. The genetic ancestry cluster associated with self-reported Caucasian donors included over 65% of the 350 to 500 genotyped donors. The study was designed to test whether signatures of past pathogen exposure could be identified by cataloging public T cell receptors. The study profiled the T cell repertoires of about 640 subjects by immunosequencing and related them to cytomegalovirus serostatus. In addition to the first cohort of 500 to 850 subjects, a separate validation cohort of 100 to 150 different subjects was used. High-throughput TCR immunosequencing, statistical association of individual TCRs with disease status, and machine learning were combined to predict cytomegalovirus infection status. To study patterns of TCR occurrence, a later analysis re-analyzed previously published TCR beta repertoires from 700 or so donors and added high-resolution HLA genotyping. In the later analysis, no new phenotypic data were used to find candidate immune exposures; instead, reliance was placed on TCR beta sequences and their occurrence across donors. In an earlier analysis of roughly 580 of the donors, high-throughput TCR beta sequencing was used to judge whether each TCR beta V gene segment behaved as functional or pseudogenic. Donor age, sex, ethnicity and CMV serostatus were compiled together with the repertoire data. In a later genetic analysis, genome-wide SNP genotypes for about 65% of the roughly 670 donors were used, and that subset was treated as a discovery cohort. Every repertoire in the discovery cohort had been generated on one and the same sequencing platform. Both class I and class II loci were covered by HLA typing, at four-digit resolution. Typing coverage differed by locus: A, B, C, DRB1 and DQB1 were typed in roughly 620-630 donors, DQA1 in approximately 520, DPA1 in around 610, and DPB1 in 472. Because of strong linkage in the cohort, a few DR-DQ haplotypes were treated as single units for association and clustering. Across some 400 genotyped donors of the cohort, an average of approximately 240,000 unique TCR beta nucleotide sequences per donor were sequenced, and about a sixth of those sequences were non-productive. Study-wide conclusions, independent of this receptor: Compared with equally common non-associated chains, HLA-associated TCR beta chains in a later analysis were more clonally expanded and had lower generation probabilities. Most TCR sequences were observed very rarely across donors, whereas some public TCRs were present in many individuals. The presence/absence analyses assumed that sequencing depth was roughly uniform across donors, and that assumption may not be true. At a false discovery rate of 0.05, a later analysis linked under 20,000 TCR beta sequences to specific HLA alleles. An earlier analysis of several hundred of the donors showed that most TCR beta V segments appeared in productive rearrangements either about 87% or about 30% of the time, which broadly matched IMGT annotations. CMV serostatus was the only immune exposure information available for the cohort. When HLA alleles, especially DR and DQ, strongly co-occurred, TCR associations were difficult to assign to individual alleles. This cohort had only TCR beta chains sequenced, and the lack of alpha or paired-chain data limited which features could be detected. Correlated functional status among segregating V segments might reflect linkage disequilibrium, but an unknown experimental factor could not be ruled out. In a later analysis, TCR association rates were found to vary across HLA loci, with the most associated TCRs seen for DRB1 alleles and the fewest for HLA-C alleles. The authors suggested that the approach could potentially be extended to other disease states and immunological phenotypes. The classifier was reported to diagnose cytomegalovirus status with high specificity and sensitivity in both the original cohort and the validation cohort. According to a later analysis, parvovirus B19, influenza, CMV and Epstein-Barr virus appeared linked to several top co-occurrence clusters. The earlier analysis of nearly 600 of the donors excluded some 15 rarely observed V segments, including chromosome 9 orphons, because counts were too low. In the study, about 150 TCR beta chains were listed as associated with cytomegalovirus. In vitro tests confirmed that three of the cytomegalovirus-associated TCR beta chains recognize cytomegalovirus antigens. A cluster of highly shared sequence variants was judged likely to be a technical artifact of the sequencing pipeline. Because some donors lacked HLA typing at each locus, the association tests relied only on the typed subset. An association between a missense DCLRE1C variant and V-gene and J-gene trimming of TCR beta chains was found in a later genetic analysis and replicated in an independent cohort. In a later genetic analysis, fewer N-insertions in productive TCRs were reported among donors in an Asian-associated ancestry cluster than the roughly 700-donor mean. A further reported finding was that TCR beta sequences accurately predicted the HLA-A and HLA-B alleles for most subjects in the first cohort. A later analysis found that most CMV-associated TCR beta chains appeared HLA-restricted, with HLA associations seemingly driven largely by CMV exposure.

Receptors were amplified or captured by the immunoSEQ multiplex PCR assay. The multiplex PCR relied on a mix of 60 forward primers for TCR Vbeta segments and 13 reverse primers for TCR Jbeta segments. The CDR3 region of rearranged TCR beta genes was amplified from genomic DNA with a multiplex PCR assay. Amplified TCR beta libraries were sequenced as 87-base-pair reads on the Illumina HiSeq System. Processing in the source paper ran as follows. A later analysis counted some 80 million unique TCR beta chains across the 666 repertoires, and 10 million to 11 million of these chains were shared by at least two donors. Raw reads were error-corrected and collapsed into unique sequences with a nearest-neighbor algorithm that merged closely related sequences to remove PCR and sequencing errors. Alignment of CDR3 sequences to IMGT reference sequences was used to assign V, D and J gene segments. Each retained sequence needed at least a six-nucleotide match to both a V gene segment and a J gene segment. A rearrangement counted as productive if the CDR3 had no stop codons and remained in frame with V and J, and every other rearrangement counted as non-productive. Following IMGT convention, CDR3 was defined as the stretch from the second conserved V-encoded cysteine to the conserved J-encoded phenylalanine. The earlier analysis of a few hundred of the donors excluded any sequence lacking an unambiguous match to a single V gene segment. In an earlier analysis of approximately 610 of the donors, V segments were called functional above 56.7% productive rearrangements and were called segregating when the between-donor standard deviation exceeded 5%. A statistical classification framework was built to diagnose cytomegalovirus status from the catalog of TCR beta chain sequences. In a later analysis, TCR nucleotide sequences were compared against IMGT/GENE-DB human TR gene sequences so that V and J genes could be assigned. Using the TCRdist pipeline, a later analysis assigned CDR3 sequences along with most-parsimonious VDJ recombination scenarios. In a later analysis, each TCR beta chain was defined by its CDR3 amino acid sequence together with its V-gene family, and reads without a unique V-gene family were excluded. A later analysis removed over 500 highly shared, low-generation-probability nucleotide sequences to deal with suspected cross-contamination and a sequencing artifact. For each public chain, a later analysis derived a clonal expansion index from normalized ranks of inferred template counts within each repertoire. In a later analysis, generation probabilities were computed with a VDJ recombination model fitted to out-of-frame rearrangements, and the resulting probabilities were checked against IGoR. A later analysis scored TCR-TCR, TCR-HLA and TCR-CMV co-occurrence with hypergeometric tests, applying a repertoire-size bias correction to TCR pairs. To estimate false discovery rates, a later analysis permuted the HLA or CMV assignments 20 times. In a later analysis, co-occurring TCRs were grouped using DBSCAN, with TCRdist sequence similarity added in when clustering inside HLA-allele-positive subsets. Co-occurrence clustering excluded repertoires with fewer than 30,000 or more than 120,000 public chains, plus five with anomalous nucleotide sharing. TCRdb obtained this table from immuneACCESS and retained in-frame rearrangements with V and J assigned. These tables miss some clones; where compared with another copy, unresolved V genes account for less than half of the shortfall, and the remainder is unexplained. That table is the source of V, J and clone size, and D and trimming were worked out from the DNA. The sample table holds approximately 190,000 clones, of which about three quarters were seen once. The ten biggest clones cover 2% to 2.5% of the sample.

The cohort comprised 710 or so healthy bone marrow donors. At the time of sampling, all cohort members were nominally healthy, though unrecorded immune exposures were likely present. The donor was CMV seropositive and was included in the group of some 290 seropositive cohort members. A peripheral blood sample was provided by each donor, and peripheral blood mononuclear cells were used for TCR beta sequencing. Genomic DNA extraction from the blood cell samples was performed with the Qiagen DNeasy Blood Extraction Kit. This TCR came from a woman aged 25 to 45 in good health and CMV-seropositive. The sequenced sample consisted of PBMCs.

The sequenced DNA: TGTGCCAGCAGTCGACAGGGGGCGCGGCCAGATACGCAGTATTTT. It is translated as CASSRQGARPDTQYF. The chain links TRBV6-5 with TRBJ2-3, and TRBD1 matches 10 of the central bases. The germline V gene specifies MNHEY as CDR1 and SVGAGI as CDR2. V trim: 5 bases; J trim: 4 bases; unmatched bases: 6. From the cysteine up to the phenylalanine, the CDR3 has a length of 15 residues. Solely the CDR3 DNA is kept, with 45 bases framed from the first base.